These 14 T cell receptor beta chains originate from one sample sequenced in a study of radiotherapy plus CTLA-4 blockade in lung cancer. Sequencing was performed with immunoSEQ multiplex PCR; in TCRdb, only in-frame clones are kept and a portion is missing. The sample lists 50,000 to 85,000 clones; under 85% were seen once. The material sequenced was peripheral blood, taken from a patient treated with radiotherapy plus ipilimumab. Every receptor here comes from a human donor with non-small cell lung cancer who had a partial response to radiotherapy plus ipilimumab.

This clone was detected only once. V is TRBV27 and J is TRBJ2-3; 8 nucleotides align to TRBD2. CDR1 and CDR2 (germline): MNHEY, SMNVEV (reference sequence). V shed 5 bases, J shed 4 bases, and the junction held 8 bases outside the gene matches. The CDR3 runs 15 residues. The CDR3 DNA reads TGTGCCAGCAGTCGAACGCGGGGGGCCGCAGATACGCAGTATTTT. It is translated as CASSRTRGAADTQYF.

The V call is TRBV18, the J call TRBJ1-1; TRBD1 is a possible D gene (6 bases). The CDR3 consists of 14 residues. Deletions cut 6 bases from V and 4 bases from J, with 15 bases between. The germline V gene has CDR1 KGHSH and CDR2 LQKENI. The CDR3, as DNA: TGTGCCAGCTCTCCTCAGGGGCTCGGCACTGAAGCTTTCTTT. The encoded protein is CASSPQGLGTEAFF.

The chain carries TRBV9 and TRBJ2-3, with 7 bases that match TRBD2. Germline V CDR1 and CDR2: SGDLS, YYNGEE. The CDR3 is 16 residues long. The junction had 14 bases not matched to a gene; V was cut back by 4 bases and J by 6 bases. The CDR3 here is CASSPTTRGDRDTQYF. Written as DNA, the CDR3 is TGTGCCAGCAGCCCCACTACTCGGGGGGATAGGGATACGCAGTATTTT.

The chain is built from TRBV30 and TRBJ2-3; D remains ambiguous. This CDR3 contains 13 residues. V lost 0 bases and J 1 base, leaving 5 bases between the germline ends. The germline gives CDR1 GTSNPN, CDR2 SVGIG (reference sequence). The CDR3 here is CAWSVEGTDTQYF. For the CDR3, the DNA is TGTGCCTGGAGTGTTGAGGGCACAGATACGCAGTATTTT.

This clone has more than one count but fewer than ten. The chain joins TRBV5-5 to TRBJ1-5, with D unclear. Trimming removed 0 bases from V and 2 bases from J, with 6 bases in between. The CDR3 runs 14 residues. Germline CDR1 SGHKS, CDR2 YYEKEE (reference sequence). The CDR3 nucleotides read TGTGCCAGCAGCTTGGACTCCCGCAATCAGCCCCAGCATTTT. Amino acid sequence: CASSLDSRNQPQHF.

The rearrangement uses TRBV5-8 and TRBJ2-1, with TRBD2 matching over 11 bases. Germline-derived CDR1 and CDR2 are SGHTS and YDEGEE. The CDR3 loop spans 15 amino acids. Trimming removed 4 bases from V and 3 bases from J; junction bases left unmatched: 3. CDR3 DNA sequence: TGTGCCAGCAGCGCGGGACTAGCGGACTACAATGAGCAGTTCTTC. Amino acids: CASSAGLADYNEQFF.

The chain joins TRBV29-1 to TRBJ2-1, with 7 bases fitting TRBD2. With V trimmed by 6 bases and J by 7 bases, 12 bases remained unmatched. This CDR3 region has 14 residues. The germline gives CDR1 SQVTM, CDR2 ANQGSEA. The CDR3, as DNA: TGCAGCGTCCTAGCGGACTCCCGAGTTAATGAGCAGTTCTTC. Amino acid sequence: CSVLADSRVNEQFF.

CDR3 in DNA: TGTGCCAGCAGCGTAAGGACAGGGGAGACCCAGTACTTC. It yields the protein CASSVRTGETQYF. The rearrangement uses TRBV9 and TRBJ2-5; TRBD1 matches 8 bases. The CDR3 loop spans 13 amino acids. CDR1 SGDLS and CDR2 YYNGEE come from the germline V gene. Trimming at V came to 1 base and at J to 5 bases, leaving 1 base not matched to a gene.

The CDR3 bases are TGTGCCAGTGGGCCGGGACACCTAACCTACAATGAGCAGTTCTTC. It specifies CASGPGHLTYNEQFF. This sequence joins TRBV9 and TRBJ2-1; tentative D call: TRBD1 (6 bases). Germline lookup yields CDR1 SGDLS and CDR2 YYNGEE. V was pared by 8 bases and J by 2 bases, with 17 bases between. There are 15 residues in the CDR3.

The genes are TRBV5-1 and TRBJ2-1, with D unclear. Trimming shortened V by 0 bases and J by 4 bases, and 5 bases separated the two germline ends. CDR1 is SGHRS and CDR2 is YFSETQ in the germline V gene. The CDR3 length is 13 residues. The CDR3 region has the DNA TGCGCCAGCAGCTTGGGAGATTACAATGAGCAGTTCTTC. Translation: CASSLGDYNEQFF.

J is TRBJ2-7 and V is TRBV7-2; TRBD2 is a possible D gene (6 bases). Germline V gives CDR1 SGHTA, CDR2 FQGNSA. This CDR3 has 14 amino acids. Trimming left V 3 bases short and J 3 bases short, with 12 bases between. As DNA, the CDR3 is TGTGCCAGCAGCTTTGATCGGACTAACTACGAGCAGTACTTC. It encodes CASSFDRTNYEQYF.

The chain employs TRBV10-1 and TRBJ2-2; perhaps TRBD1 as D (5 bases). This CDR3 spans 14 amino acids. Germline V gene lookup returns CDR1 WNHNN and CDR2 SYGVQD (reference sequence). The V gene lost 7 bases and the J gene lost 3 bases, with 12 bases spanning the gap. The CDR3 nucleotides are TGCGCCAGCACCTACGACAGAGACACCGGGGAGCTGTTTTTT. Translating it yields CASTYDRDTGELFF.

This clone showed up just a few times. CDR3: CASSPGDRNEKLFF. Here the CDR3 DNA reads TGTGCCAGCTCACCAGGGGACAGGAATGAAAAACTGTTTTTT. The V gene is TRBV28, the J gene TRBJ1-4; 8 bases agree with TRBD1. CDR3 size: 14 residues. Germline V gene data show CDR1 as MDHEN and CDR2 as SYDVKM. J was trimmed by 5 bases and V by 8 bases; bases with no gene match: 7.

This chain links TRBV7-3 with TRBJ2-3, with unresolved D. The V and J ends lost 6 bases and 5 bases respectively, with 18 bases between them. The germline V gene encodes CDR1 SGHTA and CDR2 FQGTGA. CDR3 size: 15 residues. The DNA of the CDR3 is TGTGCCAGCAGTCTAGAGGTTGGCCAGTTAGATACGCAGTATTTT. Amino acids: CASSLEVGQLDTQYF.